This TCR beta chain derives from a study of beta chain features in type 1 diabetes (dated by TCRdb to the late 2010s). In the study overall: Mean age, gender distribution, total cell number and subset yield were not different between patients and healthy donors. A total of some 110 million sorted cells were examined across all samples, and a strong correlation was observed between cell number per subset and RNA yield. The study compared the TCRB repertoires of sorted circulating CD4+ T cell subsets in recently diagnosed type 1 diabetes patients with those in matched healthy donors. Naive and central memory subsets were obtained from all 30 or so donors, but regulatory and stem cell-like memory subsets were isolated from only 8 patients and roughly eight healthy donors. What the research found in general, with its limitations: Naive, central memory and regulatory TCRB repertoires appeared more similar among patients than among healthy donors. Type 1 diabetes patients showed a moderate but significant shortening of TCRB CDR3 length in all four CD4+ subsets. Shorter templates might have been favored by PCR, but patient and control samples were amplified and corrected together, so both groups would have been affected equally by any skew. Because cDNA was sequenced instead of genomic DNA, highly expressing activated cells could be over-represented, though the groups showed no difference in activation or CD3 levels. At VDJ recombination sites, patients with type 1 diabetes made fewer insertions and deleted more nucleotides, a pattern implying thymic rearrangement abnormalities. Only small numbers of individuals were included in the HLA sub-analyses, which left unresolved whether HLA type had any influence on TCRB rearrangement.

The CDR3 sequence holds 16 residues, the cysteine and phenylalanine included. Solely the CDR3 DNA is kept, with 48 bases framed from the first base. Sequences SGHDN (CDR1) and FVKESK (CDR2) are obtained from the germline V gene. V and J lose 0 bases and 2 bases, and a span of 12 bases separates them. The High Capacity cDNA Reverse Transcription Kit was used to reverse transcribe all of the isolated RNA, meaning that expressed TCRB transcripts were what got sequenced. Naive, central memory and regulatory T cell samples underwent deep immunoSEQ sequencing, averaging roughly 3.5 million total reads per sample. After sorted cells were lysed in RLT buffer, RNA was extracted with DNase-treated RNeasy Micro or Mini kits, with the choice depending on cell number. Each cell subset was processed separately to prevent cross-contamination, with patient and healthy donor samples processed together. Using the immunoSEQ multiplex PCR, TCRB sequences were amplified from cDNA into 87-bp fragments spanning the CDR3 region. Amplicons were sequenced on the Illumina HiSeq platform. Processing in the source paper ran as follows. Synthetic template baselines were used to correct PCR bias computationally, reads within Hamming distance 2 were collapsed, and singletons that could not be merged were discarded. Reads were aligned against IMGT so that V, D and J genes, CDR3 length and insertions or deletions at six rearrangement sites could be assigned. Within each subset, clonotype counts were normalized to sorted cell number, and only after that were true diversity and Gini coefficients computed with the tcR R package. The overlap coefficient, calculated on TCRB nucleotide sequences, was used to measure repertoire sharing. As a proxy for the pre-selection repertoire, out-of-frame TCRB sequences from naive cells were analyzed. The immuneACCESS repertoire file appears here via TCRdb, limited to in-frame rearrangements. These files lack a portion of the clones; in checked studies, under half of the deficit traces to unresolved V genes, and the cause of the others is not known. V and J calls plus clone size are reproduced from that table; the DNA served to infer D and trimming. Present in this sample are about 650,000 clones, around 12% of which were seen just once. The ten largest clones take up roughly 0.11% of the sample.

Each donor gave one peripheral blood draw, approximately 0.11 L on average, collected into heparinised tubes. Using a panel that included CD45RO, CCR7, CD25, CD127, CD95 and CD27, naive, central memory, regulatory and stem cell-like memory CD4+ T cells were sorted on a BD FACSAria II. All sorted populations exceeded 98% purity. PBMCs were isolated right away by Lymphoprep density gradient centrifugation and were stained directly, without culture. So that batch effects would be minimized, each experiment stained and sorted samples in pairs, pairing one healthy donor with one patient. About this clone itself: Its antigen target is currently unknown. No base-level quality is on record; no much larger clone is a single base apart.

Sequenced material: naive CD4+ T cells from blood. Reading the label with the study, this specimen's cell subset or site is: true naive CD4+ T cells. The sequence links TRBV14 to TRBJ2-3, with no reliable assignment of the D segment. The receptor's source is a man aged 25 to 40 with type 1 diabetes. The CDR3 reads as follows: CASSQDERLLTDTQYF. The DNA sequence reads TGTGCCAGCAGCCAAGATGAGAGGCTCCTCACAGATACGCAGTATTTT. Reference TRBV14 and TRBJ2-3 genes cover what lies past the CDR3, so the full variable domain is EAGVTQFPSHSVIEKGQTVTLRCDPISGHDNLYWYRRVMGKEIKFLLHFVKESKQDESGMPNNRFLAERTGGTYSTLKVQPAELEDSGVYFCASSQDERLLTDTQYFGPGTRLTVL.